This paragraph covers one T cell receptor beta chain sequence. The antigen is undetermined. Both 60 Vbeta primers and 13 Jbeta primers went into the PCR. Profiled with immunoSEQ multiplex PCR; TCRdb holds only in-frame clones, not every one. The sample lists some 140,000 clones; roughly 80% were seen once. The data derive from a study of cytomegalovirus exposure and HLA in healthy donors. Study findings and constraints: A previous analysis found most TCR beta V segments productive roughly 87% or roughly 30% of the time. The study recorded about 150 TCR beta chains that were cytomegalovirus-associated. There were a few CMV-associated chains whose specificity for CMV antigens was confirmed in vitro.

The sample taken for sequencing was PBMCs. The clonotype originates from a man aged 18 to 29 in good health and CMV-seronegative.

This CDR3 is CASRRTGDYNQPQHF. For the CDR3, the DNA is TGTGCCAGTAGGCGGACAGGGGACTACAATCAGCCCCAGCATTTT. The J gene is TRBJ1-5, the V gene TRBV19, with 9 bases aligning to TRBD1. The germline CDR1 and CDR2 sequences are LNHDA and SQIVND (reference sequence). The CDR3 contains 15 residues. Unmatched junction bases numbered 6, after V lost 6 bases and J lost 3 bases.